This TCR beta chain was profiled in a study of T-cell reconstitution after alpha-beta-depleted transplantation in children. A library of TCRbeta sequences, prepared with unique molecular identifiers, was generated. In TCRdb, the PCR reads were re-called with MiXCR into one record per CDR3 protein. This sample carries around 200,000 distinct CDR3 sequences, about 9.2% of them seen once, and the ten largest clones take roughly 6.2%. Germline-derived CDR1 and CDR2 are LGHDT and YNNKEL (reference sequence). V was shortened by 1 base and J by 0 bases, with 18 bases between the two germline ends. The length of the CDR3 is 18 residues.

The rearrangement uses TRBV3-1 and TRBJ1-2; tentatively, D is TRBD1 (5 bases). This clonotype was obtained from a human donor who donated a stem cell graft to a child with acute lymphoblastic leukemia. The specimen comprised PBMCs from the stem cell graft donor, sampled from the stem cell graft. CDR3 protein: CASSQVSSGNEANYGYTF. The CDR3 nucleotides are TGTGCCAGCAGCCAAGTAAGTTCAGGGAACGAAGCTAACTATGGCTACACCTTC. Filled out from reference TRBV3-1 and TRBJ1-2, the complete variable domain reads DTAVSQTPKYLVTQMGNDKSIKCEQNLGHDTMYWYKQDSKKFLKIMFSYNNKELIINETVPNRFSPKSPDKAHLNLHINSLELGDSAVYFCASSQVSSGNEANYGYTFGSGTRLTVV.